The TCR beta chain under discussion was sequenced for a study of blood T cell repertoires in COVID-19. Study details: The origin of the acute and convalescent COVID-19 samples was the United States, Italy and Spain. PBMCs, B-cell-depleted T cells, or T cells provided the cDNA or gDNA that made up the material.

V was shortened by 6 bases and J by 7 bases, with 18 bases between the two germline ends. Per germline, CDR1 MNHEY and CDR2 SVGEGT. This CDR3 has 15 residues. This clone was observed a handful of times. Per the study methods: The assay estimated nucleated cells by amplifying reference gene primers. TCRdb's table, derived via immunoSEQ multiplex PCR, lists solely in-frame clones and lacks some. V and J calls and clone size are copied from that table; D and trimming were computed from the DNA. The data contain about 92,000 clones, 80% of them singletons. This chain connects TRBV6-2 or TRBV6-3 to TRBJ2-2, with D perhaps matching TRBD2 (5 bases). The receptor's source is a woman over 75 with active or convalescent COVID-19. The sample comprised peripheral blood. The DNA of the CDR3 is TGTGCCAGCAGCTTCCCGCGGGTGAAGGGCGGGGAGCTGTTTTTT. Translation gives CASSFPRVKGGELFF.